This entry concerns a single TCR beta chain. The data belong to a study of T cell changes during pregnancy in multiple sclerosis. Generated by immunoSEQ multiplex PCR, the TCRdb table keeps only in-frame clones and is missing some. Seen here are 90,000 to 95,000 clones, 90% to 95% observed once, and the top ten hold about 2.4%. The CDR3 has 16 amino acids. CDR1 and CDR2 (germline): MNHNY, SVGAGI (reference sequence). V dropped 6 bases and J dropped 4; count of bases not matched to a gene: 8. The chain employs TRBV6-6 and TRBJ2-2; 10 positions agree with TRBD1. The specimen comprised peripheral blood, sampled in the third trimester of pregnancy. This TCR derives from a female donor with multiple sclerosis, enrolled in a pregnancy study. In DNA, the CDR3 is TGTGCCAGCAGACCGACAGGGGGCGTCGGCACCGGGGAGCTGTTTTTT. Translation: CASRPTGGVGTGELFF.